The clone carrying this TCR beta chain has more than one count but fewer than ten. No antigen is known for it. Trimming stripped 4 bases from V and 5 bases from J, with 18 bases between. The CDR3 totals 16 residues. Germline V gene sequence: CDR1 SGDLS, CDR2 YYNGEE. The data belong to a study of T cell repertoires and HLA-DP antigens. Study context: One alloantigen had around 11 groove amino acid differences from self, the other one.

Negative selection yielded untouched CD4+ T cells of average roughly 98% purity. Method: immunoSEQ multiplex PCR; TCRdb's copy keeps in-frame clones and lacks some. The sample comprises about 73,000 clones, over 75% of which are singletons, and 1.5% to 2% rests with the top ten. The receptor comes from a man between 60 and 70 years old in good health and CMV-seronegative. The chain couples TRBV9 to TRBJ2-2, with a weak D call TRBD2 (7 bases). Sequenced input: CD4+ T cells from PBMCs. The CDR3 reads CASSPRRGGGTGELFF. The DNA of the CDR3 is TGTGCCAGCAGCCCCCGTAGGGGGGGCGGTACCGGGGAGCTGTTTTTT. Variable domain in full (rest from reference TRBV9 and TRBJ2-2): DSGVTQTPKHLITATGQRVTLRCSPRSGDLSVYWYQQSLDQGLQFLIQYYNGEERAKGNILERFSAQQFPDLHSELNLSSLELGDSALYFCASSPRRGGGTGELFFGEGSRLTVL.